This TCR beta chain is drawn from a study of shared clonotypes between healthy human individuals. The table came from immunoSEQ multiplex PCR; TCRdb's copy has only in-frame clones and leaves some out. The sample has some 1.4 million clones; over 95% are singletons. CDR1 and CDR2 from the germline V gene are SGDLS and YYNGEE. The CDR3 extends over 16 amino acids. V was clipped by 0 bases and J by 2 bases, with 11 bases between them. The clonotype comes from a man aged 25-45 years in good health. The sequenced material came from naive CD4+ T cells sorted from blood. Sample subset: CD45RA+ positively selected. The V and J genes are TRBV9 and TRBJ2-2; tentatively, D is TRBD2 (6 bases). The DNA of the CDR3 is TGTGCCAGCAGCGTAGAAGGCGGGGCTAACACCGGGGAGCTGTTTTTT. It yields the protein CASSVEGGANTGELFF.